The entry below describes one T cell receptor (beta chain). The target antigen is unknown. Deletions cut 4 bases from V and 7 bases from J, with 16 bases between. CDR1 and CDR2 (germline): MNHNY, SVGAGI (reference sequence). This CDR3 spans 14 amino acids. Researchers attached unique molecular identifiers to individual cDNA molecules. TCRdb analysed the 5' RACE reads with MiXCR anew, one entry per CDR3 protein. The sample lists tens of thousands of distinct CDR3 sequences, 14% to 15% occurring once. These data come from a study of early T cells in non-severe SARS-CoV-2 infection. As for the study in general: The sequenced material was bulk RNA from unsorted whole blood, and its chains were unpaired. The study's findings and limits: Sequences matched to VDJdb favored anti-spike CD8 responses, while private and CD4 specificities were missed.

The rearrangement links TRBV6-6 to TRBJ1-1; D may be TRBD1 (5 bases). The receptor comes from an adult who was a healthcare worker with PCR-confirmed SARS-CoV-2 infection or an uninfected control (not recorded which). The material was whole blood, obtained at baseline. The CDR3 DNA is TGTGCCAGCAGTTCTAACGGGGACCTTATTGAAGCTTTCTTT. As protein: CASSSNGDLIEAFF.